The clone carrying this TCR beta chain has only one observation. The source of the sample is a study of blood T cell repertoires in COVID-19. In the source study's methods: Estimates of nucleated cell counts were drawn from the amplification of reference gene primers. Method: immunoSEQ multiplex PCR; TCRdb's copy keeps in-frame clones and lacks some. The V and J calls and clone size come from that table; D and trimming were worked out from the DNA. The table shows about 29,000 clones, with 86% occurring only once. Germline CDR1 SQVTM, CDR2 ANQGSEA. The germline V and J ends were trimmed by 7 bases and 7 bases, with 16 bases remaining between them. There are 13 residues in the CDR3.

The chain has TRBV29-1 and TRBJ2-2; maybe TRBD1 (6 bases). This sequence was found in a human donor with active COVID-19. The donor label of this sample is uncertain. Sample: peripheral blood. The CDR3 region has the DNA TGCAGCGGTTATACAGGGTTATACGGGGAGCTGTTTTTT. Encoded protein: CSGYTGLYGELFF.